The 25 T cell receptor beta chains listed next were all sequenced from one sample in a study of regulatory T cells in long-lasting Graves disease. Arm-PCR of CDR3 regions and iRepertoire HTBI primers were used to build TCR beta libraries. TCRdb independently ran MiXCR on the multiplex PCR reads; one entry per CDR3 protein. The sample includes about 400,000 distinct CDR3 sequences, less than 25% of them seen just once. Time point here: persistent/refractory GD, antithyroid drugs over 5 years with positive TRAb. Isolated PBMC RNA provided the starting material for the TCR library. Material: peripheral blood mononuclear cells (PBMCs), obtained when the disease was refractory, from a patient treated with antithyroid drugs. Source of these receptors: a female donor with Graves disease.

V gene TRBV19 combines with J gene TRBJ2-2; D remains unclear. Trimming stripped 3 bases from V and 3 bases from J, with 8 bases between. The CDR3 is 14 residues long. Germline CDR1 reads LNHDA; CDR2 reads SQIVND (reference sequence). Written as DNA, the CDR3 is TGTGCCAGTAGTATCGGACGGGACACCGGGGAGCTGTTTTTT. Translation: CASSIGRDTGELFF.

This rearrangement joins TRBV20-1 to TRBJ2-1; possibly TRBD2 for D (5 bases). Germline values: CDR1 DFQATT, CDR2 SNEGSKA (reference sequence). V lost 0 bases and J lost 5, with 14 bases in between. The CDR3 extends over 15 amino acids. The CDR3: CSARDPQLVNNEQFF. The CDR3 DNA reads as TGCAGTGCTAGAGACCCTCAACTAGTTAACAATGAGCAGTTCTTC.

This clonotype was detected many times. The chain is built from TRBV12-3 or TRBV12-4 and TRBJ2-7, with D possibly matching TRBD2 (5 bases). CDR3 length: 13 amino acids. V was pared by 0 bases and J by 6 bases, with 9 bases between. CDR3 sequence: CASSLARASEQYF. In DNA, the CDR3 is TGTGCCAGCAGTTTAGCGCGGGCGAGCGAGCAGTACTTC.

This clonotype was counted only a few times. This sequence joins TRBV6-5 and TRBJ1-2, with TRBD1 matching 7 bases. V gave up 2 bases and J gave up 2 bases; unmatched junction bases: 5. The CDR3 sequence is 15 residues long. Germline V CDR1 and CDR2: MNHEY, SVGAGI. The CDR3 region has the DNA TGTGCCAGCAGTTACACAGGGGAATTGAACTATGGCTACACCTTC. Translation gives CASSYTGELNYGYTF.

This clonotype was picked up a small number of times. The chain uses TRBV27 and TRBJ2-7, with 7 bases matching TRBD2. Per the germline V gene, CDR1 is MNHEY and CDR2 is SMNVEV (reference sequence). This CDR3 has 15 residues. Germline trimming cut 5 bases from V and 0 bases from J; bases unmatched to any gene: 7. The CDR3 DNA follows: TGTGCCAGCAGTCCCTGGGAGGGGCACTCCTACGAGCAGTACTTC. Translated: CASSPWEGHSYEQYF.

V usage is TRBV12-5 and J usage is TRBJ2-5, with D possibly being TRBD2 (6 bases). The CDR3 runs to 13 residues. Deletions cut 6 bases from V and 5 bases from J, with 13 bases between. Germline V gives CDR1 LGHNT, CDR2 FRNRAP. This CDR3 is CASGDSGVETQYF. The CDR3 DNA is TGTGCTAGTGGGGACTCGGGAGTGGAGACCCAGTACTTC.

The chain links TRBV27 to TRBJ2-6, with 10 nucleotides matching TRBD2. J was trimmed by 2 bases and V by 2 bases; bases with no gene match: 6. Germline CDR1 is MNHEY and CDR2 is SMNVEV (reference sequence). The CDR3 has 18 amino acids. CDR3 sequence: CASSLGLAGVAGANVLTF. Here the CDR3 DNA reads TGTGCCAGCAGTTTAGGGCTAGCGGGAGTCGCTGGGGCCAACGTCCTGACTTTC.

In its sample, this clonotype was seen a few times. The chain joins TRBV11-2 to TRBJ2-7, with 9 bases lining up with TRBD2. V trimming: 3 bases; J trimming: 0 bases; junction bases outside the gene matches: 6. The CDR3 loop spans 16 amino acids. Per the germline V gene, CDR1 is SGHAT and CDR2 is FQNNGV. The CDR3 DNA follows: TGTGCCAGCAGCTTTTCTAGCGGGGACCTCTCCTACGAGCAGTACTTC. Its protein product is CASSFSSGDLSYEQYF.

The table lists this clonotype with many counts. DNA for the CDR3: TGCAGTGCTAAGAAGACAGGCACCTACGAGCAGTACTTC. Protein sequence: CSAKKTGTYEQYF. The chain uses TRBV20-1 and TRBJ2-7; TRBD1 is a possible D gene (6 bases). V was clipped by 4 bases and J by 2 bases, with 12 bases between them. The CDR3 covers 13 residues. Germline lookup yields CDR1 DFQATT and CDR2 SNEGSKA (reference sequence).

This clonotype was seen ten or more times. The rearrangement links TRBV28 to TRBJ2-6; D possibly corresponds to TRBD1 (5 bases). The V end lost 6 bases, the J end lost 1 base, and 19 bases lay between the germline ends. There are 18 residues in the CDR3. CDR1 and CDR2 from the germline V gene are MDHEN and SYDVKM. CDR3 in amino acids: CASSPKQEWVSGANVLTF. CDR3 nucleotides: TGTGCCAGCAGCCCAAAACAGGAGTGGGTATCTGGGGCCAACGTCCTGACTTTC.

This CDR3 is CASSASTQGAGTEAFF. The CDR3 nucleotides are TGCGCCAGCAGCGCAAGTACTCAGGGGGCCGGGACTGAAGCTTTCTTT. V gene TRBV5-1 combines with J gene TRBJ1-1; 8 nucleotides match TRBD1. This CDR3 spans 16 amino acids. V lost 4 bases and J lost 5; bases outside the gene matches: 13. Germline lookup yields CDR1 SGHRS and CDR2 YFSETQ.

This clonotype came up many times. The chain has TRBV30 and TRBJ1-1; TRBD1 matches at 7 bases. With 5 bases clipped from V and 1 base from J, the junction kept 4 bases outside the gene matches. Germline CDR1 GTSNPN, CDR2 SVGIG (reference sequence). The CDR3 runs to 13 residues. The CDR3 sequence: CAWVGQSNTEAFF. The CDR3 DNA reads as TGTGCCTGGGTGGGACAGTCGAACACTGAAGCTTTCTTT.

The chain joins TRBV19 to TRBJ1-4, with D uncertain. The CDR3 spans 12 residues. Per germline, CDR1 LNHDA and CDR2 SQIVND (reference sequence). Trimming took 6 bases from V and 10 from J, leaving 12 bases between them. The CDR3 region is CASRREGGKLFF. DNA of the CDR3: TGTGCCAGTAGGCGGGAGGGAGGAAAACTGTTTTTT. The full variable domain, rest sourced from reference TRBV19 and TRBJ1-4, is DGGITQSPKYLFRKEGQNVTLSCEQNLNHDAMYWYRQDPGQGLRLIYYSQIVNDFQKGDIAEGYSVSREKKESFPLTVTSAQKNPTAFYLCASRREGGKLFFGSGTQLSVL.

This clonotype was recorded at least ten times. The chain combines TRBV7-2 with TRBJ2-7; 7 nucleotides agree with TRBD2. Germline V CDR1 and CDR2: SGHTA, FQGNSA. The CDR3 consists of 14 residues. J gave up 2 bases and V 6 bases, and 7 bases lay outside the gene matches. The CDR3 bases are TGTGCCAGCAGAGTGGGCGGGGGTGCCTACGAGCAGTACTTC. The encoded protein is CASRVGGGAYEQYF.

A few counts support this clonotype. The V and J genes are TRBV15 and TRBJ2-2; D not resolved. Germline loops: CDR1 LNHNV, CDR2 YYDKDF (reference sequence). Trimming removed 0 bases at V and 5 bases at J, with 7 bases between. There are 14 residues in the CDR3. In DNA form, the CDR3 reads TGTGCCACCAGCAGAGATCCGTCTACCGGGGAGCTGTTTTTT. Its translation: CATSRDPSTGELFF.

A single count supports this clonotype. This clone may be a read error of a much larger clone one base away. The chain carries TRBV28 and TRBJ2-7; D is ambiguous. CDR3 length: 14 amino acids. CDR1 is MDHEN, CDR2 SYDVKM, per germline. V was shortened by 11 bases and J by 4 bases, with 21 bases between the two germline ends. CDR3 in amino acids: CAGTRRTVGYEQYF. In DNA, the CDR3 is TGTGCCGGCACCCGTCGGACGGTCGGATACGAGCAGTACTTC.

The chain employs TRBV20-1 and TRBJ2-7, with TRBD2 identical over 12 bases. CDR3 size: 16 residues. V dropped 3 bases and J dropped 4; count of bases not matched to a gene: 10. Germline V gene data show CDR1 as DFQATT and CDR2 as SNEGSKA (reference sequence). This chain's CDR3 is CSARTSGRESIYEQYF. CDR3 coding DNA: TGCAGTGCTAGGACTAGCGGGAGAGAGAGTATTTACGAGCAGTACTTC.

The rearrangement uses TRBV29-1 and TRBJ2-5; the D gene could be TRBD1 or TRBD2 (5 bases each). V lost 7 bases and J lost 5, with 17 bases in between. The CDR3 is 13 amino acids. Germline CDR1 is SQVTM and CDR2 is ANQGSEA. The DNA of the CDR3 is TGCAGCGCCCGAGGGTCCTGGGGGGAGACCCAGTACTTC. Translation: CSARGSWGETQYF.

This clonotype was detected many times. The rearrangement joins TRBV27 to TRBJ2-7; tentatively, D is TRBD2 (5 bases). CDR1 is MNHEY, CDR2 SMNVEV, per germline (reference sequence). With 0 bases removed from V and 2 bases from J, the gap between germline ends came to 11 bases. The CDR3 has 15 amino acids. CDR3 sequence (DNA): TGTGCCAGCAGTTTATCGCGTCTAGCTCCCTACGAGCAGTACTTC. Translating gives CASSLSRLAPYEQYF.

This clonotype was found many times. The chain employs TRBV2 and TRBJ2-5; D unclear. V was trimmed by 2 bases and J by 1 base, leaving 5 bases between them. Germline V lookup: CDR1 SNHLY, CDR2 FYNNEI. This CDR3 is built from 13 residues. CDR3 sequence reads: CASSERIQETQYF. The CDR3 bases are TGTGCCAGCAGTGAAAGGATCCAAGAGACCCAGTACTTC.

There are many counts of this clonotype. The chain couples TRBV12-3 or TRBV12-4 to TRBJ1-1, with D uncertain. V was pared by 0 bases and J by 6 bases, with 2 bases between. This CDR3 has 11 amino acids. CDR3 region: CASSLAAEAFF. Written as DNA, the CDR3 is TGTGCCAGCAGTTTAGCGGCTGAAGCTTTCTTT.

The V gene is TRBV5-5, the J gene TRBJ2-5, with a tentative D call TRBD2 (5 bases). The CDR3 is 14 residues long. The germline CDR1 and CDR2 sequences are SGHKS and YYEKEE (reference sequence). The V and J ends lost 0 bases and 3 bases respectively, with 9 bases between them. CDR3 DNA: TGTGCCAGCAGCTTGGGGTCGAGGGAAGAGACCCAGTACTTC. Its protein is CASSLGSREETQYF.

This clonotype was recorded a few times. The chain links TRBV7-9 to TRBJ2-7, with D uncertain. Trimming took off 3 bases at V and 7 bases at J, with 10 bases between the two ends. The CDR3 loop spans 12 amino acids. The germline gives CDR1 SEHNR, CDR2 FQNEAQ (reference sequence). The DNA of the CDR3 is TGTGCCAGCAGCTTCCTTAGGTCTGAGCAGTACTTC. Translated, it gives CASSFLRSEQYF.

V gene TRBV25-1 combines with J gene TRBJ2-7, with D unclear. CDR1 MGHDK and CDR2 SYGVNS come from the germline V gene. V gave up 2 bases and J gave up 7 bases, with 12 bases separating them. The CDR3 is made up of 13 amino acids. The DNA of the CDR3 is TGTGCCAGCAGTGAAGCCGACCGCGAGGAGCAGTACTTC. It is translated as CASSEADREEQYF.

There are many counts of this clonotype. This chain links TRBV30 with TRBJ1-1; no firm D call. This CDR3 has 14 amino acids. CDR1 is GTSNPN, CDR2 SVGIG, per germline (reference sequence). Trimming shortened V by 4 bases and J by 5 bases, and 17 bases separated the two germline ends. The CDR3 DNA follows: TGTGCCTGGACACGTCGTTATGGATGGACTGAAGCTTTCTTT. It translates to CAWTRRYGWTEAFF.